The present T cell receptor beta chain was sequenced within a study of blood T cell repertoires in COVID-19. About the research overall: Sites across the United States, Italy and Spain contributed samples from acute and convalescent COVID-19. PBMCs, B-cell-depleted T cells, or T cells were the source of the cDNA or gDNA that made up the material.

Assay: immunoSEQ multiplex PCR; the TCRdb copy retains only in-frame clones and omits some. The sample lists roughly 50,000 clones, more than 80% occurring once. This clone was detected ten times or more. The CDR3 is 16 residues long. V was shortened by 2 bases and J by 4 bases, with 18 bases between the two germline ends. Germline V gives CDR1 SGHNT, CDR2 YYREEE (reference sequence). The material sequenced was peripheral blood. The origin of this receptor is a man aged 55 to 70 with acute or convalescent COVID-19. The V gene is TRBV5-4, the J gene TRBJ1-2; maybe TRBD1 (5 bases). The CDR3 reads CASSLLFSAGPYGYTF. The CDR3 nucleotides are TGTGCCAGCAGCTTATTGTTTTCGGCAGGGCCCTATGGCTACACCTTC.